The rows below give T cell receptor beta chains drawn from one sample of a study of post-analysis software for immune sequencing data. TCRdb reprocessed the PCR reads via MiXCR and lists one record per CDR3 protein. The sample yields roughly 620,000 distinct CDR3 sequences, roughly 45% seen once. What was sequenced was blood. The receptors were gathered from a girl between 5 and 17 years old with multiple sclerosis. Both conserved end residues are part of each CDR3. D genes are given only for firm matches. The size field is filled for only some rows; it gives once, few, many or a size class.

NA	TRBV5-1	TRBJ2-7	15	few	TGCGCCAGCAGCTTGGGTGGCGGGGGCCGCTACGAGCAGTACTTC	CASSLGGGGRYEQYF
TRBD1	TRBV12-3/TRBV12-4	TRBJ1-1	12	few	TGTGCCAGCGGGGACAGGGGGCACGGAGCTTTCTTT	CASGDRGHGAFF
NA	TRBV21-1	TRBJ2-1	16	NA	TGTGCCAGCAGCAAAGGGGCGGGAGTAACCTACAATGAGCAGTTCTTC	CASSKGAGVTYNEQFF
TRBD2	TRBV25-1	TRBJ2-3	15	NA	TGTGCCAGCAGTGAATATCGGGGGGGCACAGATACGCAGTATTTT	CASSEYRGGTDTQYF
NA	TRBV3-1	TRBJ2-7	14	few	TGTGTCAGCAGCCAAGCACGGCAGCCTTACGAGCAGTACTTC	CVSSQARQPYEQYF
NA	TRBV3-1	TRBJ2-7	18	few	TGTGTCAGCAGCCCCATTACCCGAGGGGGGCGCAAGGACTACGAGCAGTACTTC	CVSSPITRGGRKDYEQYF
NA	TRBV10-3	TRBJ2-5	12	many	TGTGCCATCAGCCGAGAAGGGGAGACCCAGTACTTC	CAISREGETQYF
NA	TRBV4-1	TRBJ1-1	12	few	TGCGCCAGCAGCCACGTTGGGACTGAAGCTTTCTTT	CASSHVGTEAFF
NA	TRBV7-8	TRBJ1-1	13	few	TGTGCCAGCAGCCTAGCCCCGGGGAGTGAAGCTTTCTTT	CASSLAPGSEAFF
NA	TRBV7-9	TRBJ2-3	15	NA	TGTGCCAGCAGCTTAGGCCTCCCCCTCACAGATACGCAGTATTTT	CASSLGLPLTDTQYF
NA	TRBV29-1	TRBJ2-7	13	NA	TGCAGCGTTGAAGATCGAGCTTCCTACGAGCAGTACTTC	CSVEDRASYEQYF
NA	TRBV3-1	TRBJ1-4	14	once	TGTGCCAGCAGCCGGAGGGGGAGCGGAGAAAAACTGTTTTTT	CASSRRGSGEKLFF
NA	TRBV6-6	TRBJ1-1	13	NA	TGTGCCAGCAAAGGAGGGATATACACTGAAGCTTTCTTT	CASKGGIYTEAFF
TRBD1	TRBV5-1	TRBJ2-5	16	few	TGCGCCAGCAGCTTGGGAGGTGCAGGGGGCTCGGGGGAGCAGTACTTC	CASSLGGAGGSGEQYF
NA	TRBV5-1	TRBJ1-2	14	NA	TGCGCCAGCAGTGAGGACAGCCGGTATGAAGGCTACACCTTC	CASSEDSRYEGYTF
NA	TRBV12-3/TRBV12-4	TRBJ1-5	12	few	TGTGCCAGCAGTTTAGTGGGGCAGCCCCAGCATTTT	CASSLVGQPQHF
TRBD1	TRBV6-5	TRBJ2-7	14	NA	TGTGCCAGCAGAGGACCGGGACAGCAATACGAGCAGTACTTC	CASRGPGQQYEQYF
TRBD1	TRBV7-8	TRBJ2-1	15	NA	TGTGCCAGCAGCTTCGACAGGGCTCCCTACAATGAGCAGTTCTTC	CASSFDRAPYNEQFF
NA	TRBV4-2	TRBJ2-7	15	NA	TGTGCCAGCAGCCAAGATACGATCATTCGGCTCGAGCAGTACTTC	CASSQDTIIRLEQYF
NA	TRBV7-2	TRBJ1-2	15	NA	TGTGCCAGCAGCTTAGTTTCTCACGTCTCGGATGGCTACACCTTC	CASSLVSHVSDGYTF
NA	TRBV7-2	TRBJ2-7	14	few	TGTGCCAGTACCTCCGGGACCCGACCCTACGAGCAGTACTTC	CASTSGTRPYEQYF
TRBD1	TRBV5-5	TRBJ2-5	14	NA	TGTGCCAGCAGCTTCACAGGGGCCCAAGAGACCCAGTACTTC	CASSFTGAQETQYF
NA	TRBV5-1	TRBJ2-1	15	few	TGCGCCAGCAGGACATCTCTCCGGGGGGCCTATGAGCAGTTCTTC	CASRTSLRGAYEQFF
NA	TRBV29-1	TRBJ2-3	13	NA	TGCAGCGTTGCGTGGGGGCTCACAGATACGCAGTATTTT	CSVAWGLTDTQYF
NA	TRBV20-1	TRBJ2-7	15	few	TGCAGTGCTGAAGACGGCGGGGCGTCGGGATACGAGCAGTACTTC	CSAEDGGASGYEQYF
NA	TRBV15	TRBJ2-7	15	many	TGTGCCACCTCGGTCGGCAGGGAGAGCGTAGGAAGGCAGTACTTC	CATSVGRESVGRQYF
NA	TRBV7-6	TRBJ2-5	17	NA	TGTGCCAGCAGCTTGCGGCCTTGGGGACAACCCCAGGAGACCCAGTACTTC	CASSLRPWGQPQETQYF
NA	TRBV25-1	TRBJ1-6	14	NA	TGTGCCAGCAGTGGACAGGCGTATAATTCACCCCTCCACTTT	CASSGQAYNSPLHF
TRBD1	TRBV18	TRBJ1-5	17	few	TGTGCCAGCTCACCACCGGGGAGTGAGACAGGGCTTTCGCCCCAGCATTTT	CASSPPGSETGLSPQHF
NA	TRBV20-1	TRBJ2-3	13	NA	TGCAGTGCTAGTATTAGCGGATCAGATACGCAGTATTTT	CSASISGSDTQYF
NA	TRBV12-3/TRBV12-4	TRBJ2-3	12	few	TGTGCCAGCAGGCCTTCGTCTTATACGCAGTATTTT	CASRPSSYTQYF
TRBD1	TRBV7-2	TRBJ1-2	15	few	TGTGCCAGCAGCATAGCCAGGGGGCGCGGCTATGGCTACACCTTC	CASSIARGRGYGYTF
TRBD2	TRBV7-8	TRBJ2-5	15	NA	TGTGCCAGCAGCCCAAATACTAGCGGGGGAGAGACCCAGTACTTC	CASSPNTSGGETQYF
NA	TRBV20-1	TRBJ2-6	15	NA	TGCAGTGCTCAAAACAGGGATTCTGGGGCCAACGTCCTGACTTTC	CSAQNRDSGANVLTF
TRBD1	TRBV7-8	TRBJ2-1	15	few	TGTGCCAGCAGCGGGGGACAGTTCTCCTACAATGAGCAGTTCTTC	CASSGGQFSYNEQFF
NA	TRBV6-5	TRBJ1-2	17	few	TGTGCCAGCAGTTACCTGCTGGGAGCCAATGGAGGATACGGCTACACCTTC	CASSYLLGANGGYGYTF
TRBD1	TRBV5-1	TRBJ2-2	14	NA	TGCGCCAGCAGCGGGGGACAGTACACCGGGGAGCTGTTTTTT	CASSGGQYTGELFF
TRBD2	TRBV12-3/TRBV12-4	TRBJ2-5	13	few	TGTGCCAGCAGCCCCGCGGGGGGAGAGACCCAGTACTTC	CASSPAGGETQYF
NA	TRBV20-1	TRBJ1-5	14	NA	TGCAGTGCTAGAACCGTAGCAGGGAATCAGCCCCAGCATTTT	CSARTVAGNQPQHF